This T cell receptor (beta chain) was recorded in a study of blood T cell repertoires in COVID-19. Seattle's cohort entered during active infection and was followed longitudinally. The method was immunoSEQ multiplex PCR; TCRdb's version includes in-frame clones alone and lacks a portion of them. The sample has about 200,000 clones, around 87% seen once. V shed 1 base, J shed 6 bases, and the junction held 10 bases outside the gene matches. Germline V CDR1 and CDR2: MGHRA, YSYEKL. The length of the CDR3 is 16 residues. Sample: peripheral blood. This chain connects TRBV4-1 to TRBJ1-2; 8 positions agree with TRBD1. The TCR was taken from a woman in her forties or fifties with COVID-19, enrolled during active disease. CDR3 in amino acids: CASSQAGGQGFDGYTF. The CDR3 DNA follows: TGCGCCAGCAGCCAAGCGGGAGGACAGGGTTTTGATGGCTACACCTTC.